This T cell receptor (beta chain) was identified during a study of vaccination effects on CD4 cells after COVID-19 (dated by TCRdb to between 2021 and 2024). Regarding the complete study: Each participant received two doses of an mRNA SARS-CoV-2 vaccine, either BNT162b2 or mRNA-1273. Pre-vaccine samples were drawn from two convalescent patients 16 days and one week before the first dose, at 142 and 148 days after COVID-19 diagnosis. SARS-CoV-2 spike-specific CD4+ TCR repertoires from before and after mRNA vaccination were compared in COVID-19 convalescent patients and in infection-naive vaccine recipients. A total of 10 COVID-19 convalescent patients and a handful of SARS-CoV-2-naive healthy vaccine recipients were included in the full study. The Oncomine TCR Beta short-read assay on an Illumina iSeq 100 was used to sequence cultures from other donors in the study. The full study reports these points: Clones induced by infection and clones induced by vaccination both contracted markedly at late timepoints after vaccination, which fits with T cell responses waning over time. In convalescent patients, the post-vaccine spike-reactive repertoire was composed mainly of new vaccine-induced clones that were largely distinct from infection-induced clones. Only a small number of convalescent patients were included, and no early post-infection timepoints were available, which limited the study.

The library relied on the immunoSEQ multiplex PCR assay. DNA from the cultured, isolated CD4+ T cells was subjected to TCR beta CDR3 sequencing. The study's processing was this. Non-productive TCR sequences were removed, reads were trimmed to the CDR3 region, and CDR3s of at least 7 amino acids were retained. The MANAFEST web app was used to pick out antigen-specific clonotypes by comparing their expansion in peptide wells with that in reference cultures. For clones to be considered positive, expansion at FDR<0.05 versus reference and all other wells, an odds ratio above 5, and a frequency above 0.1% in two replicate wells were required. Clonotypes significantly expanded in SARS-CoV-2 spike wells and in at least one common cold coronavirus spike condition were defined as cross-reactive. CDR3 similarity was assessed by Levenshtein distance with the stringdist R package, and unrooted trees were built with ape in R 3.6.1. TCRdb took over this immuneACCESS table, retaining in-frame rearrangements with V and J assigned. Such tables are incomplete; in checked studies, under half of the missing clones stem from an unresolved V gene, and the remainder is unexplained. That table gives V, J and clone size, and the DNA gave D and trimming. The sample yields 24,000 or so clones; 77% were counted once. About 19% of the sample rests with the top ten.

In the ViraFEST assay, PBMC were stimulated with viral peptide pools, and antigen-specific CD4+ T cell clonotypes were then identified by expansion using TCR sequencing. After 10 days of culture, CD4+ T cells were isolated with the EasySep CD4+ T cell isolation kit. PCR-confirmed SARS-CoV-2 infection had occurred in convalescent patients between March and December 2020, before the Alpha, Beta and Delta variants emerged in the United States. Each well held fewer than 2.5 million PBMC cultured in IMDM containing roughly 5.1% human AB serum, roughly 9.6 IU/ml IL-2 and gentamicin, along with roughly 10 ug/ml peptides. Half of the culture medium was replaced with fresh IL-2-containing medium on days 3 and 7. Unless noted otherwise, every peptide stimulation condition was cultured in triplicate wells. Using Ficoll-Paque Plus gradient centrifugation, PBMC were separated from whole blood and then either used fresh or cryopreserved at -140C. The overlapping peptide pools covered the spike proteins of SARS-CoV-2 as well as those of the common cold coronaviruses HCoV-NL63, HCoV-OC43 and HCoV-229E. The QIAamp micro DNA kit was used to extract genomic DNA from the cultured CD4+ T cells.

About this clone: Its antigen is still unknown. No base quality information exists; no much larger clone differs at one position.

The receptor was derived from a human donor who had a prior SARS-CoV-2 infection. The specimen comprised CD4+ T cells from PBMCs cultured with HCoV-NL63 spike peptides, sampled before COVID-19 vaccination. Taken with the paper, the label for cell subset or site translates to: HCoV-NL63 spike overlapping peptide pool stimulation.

CDR3 region: CASSQDSRGREQFF. Read as DNA, the sequence is TGTGCCAGCAGCCAAGATTCTCGGGGGAGGGAGCAGTTCTTC. The V gene is TRBV4-2 and the J gene is TRBJ2-1; the D region possibly corresponds to TRBD2 (6 bases align). In the germline V gene, CDR1 corresponds to LGHNA and CDR2 to YNFKEQ. Cut back by 0 bases and 10 bases, the V and J ends lie 13 bases apart. The CDR3 runs 14 amino acids, cysteine and phenylalanine included. Just the 42-base CDR3 DNA is kept, in frame starting at base 1.